This T cell receptor beta chain was retrieved from a study of beta chain features in type 1 diabetes. Comment on this clone: No antigen is known for it.

Findings and limits, study-wide: Patients' naive, central memory and regulatory TCRB repertoires appeared more alike than those of healthy donors. Although PCR might favor shorter templates, it would do so equally in patients and controls.

Expressed TCRB transcripts were sequenced because the isolated RNA had all been reverse transcribed beforehand. TCRdb keeps only in-frame clones here, not all; method: immunoSEQ multiplex PCR. The sample has about 450,000 clones, more than 9.5% seen once. CDR1 and CDR2 from the germline V gene are MGHDK and SYGVNS. The CDR3 has 12 amino acids. The V end was cut by 6 bases, the J end by 5 bases, with 10 bases between. All of the sorted populations showed purity greater than 95%. Material: naive CD4+ T cells from blood. This TCR derives from a young woman in good health. The gene calls are TRBV25-1 and TRBJ2-5; no firm D call. The CDR3, as DNA: TGTGCCAGCAGGACTCTCGCCGAGACCCAGTACTTC. Translated: CASRTLAETQYF.